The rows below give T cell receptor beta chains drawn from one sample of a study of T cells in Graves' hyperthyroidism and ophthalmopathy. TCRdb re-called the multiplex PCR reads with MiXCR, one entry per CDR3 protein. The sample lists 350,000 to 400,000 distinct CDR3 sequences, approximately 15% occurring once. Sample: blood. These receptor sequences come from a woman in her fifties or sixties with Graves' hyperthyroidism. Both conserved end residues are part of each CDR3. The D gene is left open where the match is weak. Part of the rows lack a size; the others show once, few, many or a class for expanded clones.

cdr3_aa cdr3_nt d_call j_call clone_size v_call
CASSLYGTGGEQYF TGCGCCAGCAGCTTGTATGGGACAGGGGGCGAGCAGTACTTC TRBD1 TRBJ2-7 - TRBV5-1
CASSSGPGKSNQPQHF TGTGCCAGCAGTTCAGGACCGGGGAAAAGCAATCAGCCCCAGCATTTT - TRBJ1-5 - TRBV25-1
CASSLGTGGANTGELFF TGCGCCAGCAGCTTGGGCACAGGGGGCGCGAACACCGGGGAGCTGTTTTTT TRBD1 TRBJ2-2 many TRBV5-1
CASSISSNQPQHF TGTGCCAGTAGTATATCAAGCAATCAGCCCCAGCATTTT - TRBJ1-5 many TRBV19
CASSSAGGRDTQYF TGTGCCAGCAGCTCCGCCGGTGGTAGGGATACGCAGTATTTT - TRBJ2-3 few TRBV5-5
CASSLGRVFSEQYF TGTGCCAGCAGCTTGGGCAGGGTTTTCTCCGAGCAGTACTTC - TRBJ2-7 - TRBV13
CASSYGRTHQPQHF TGTGCCAGCAGCTACGGCAGGACTCATCAGCCCCAGCATTTT - TRBJ1-5 once TRBV3-1
CAWSGRADTGELFF TGTGCCTGGAGCGGGAGGGCGGACACCGGGGAGCTGTTTTTT TRBD2 TRBJ2-2 many TRBV30
CAWSLNRGQFF TGTGCCTGGAGTTTGAACAGGGGGCAGTTCTTC TRBD1 TRBJ2-1 many TRBV30
CATTGTGSPGELFF TGTGCCACCACCGGGACAGGGTCCCCCGGGGAGCTGTTTTTT TRBD1 TRBJ2-2 few TRBV6-1
CASSQNQGTSAKNIQYF TGTGCCAGCTCACAGAACCAGGGGACATCAGCCAAAAACATTCAGTACTTC - TRBJ2-4 - TRBV18
CSASFPGPGRETQYF TGCAGTGCTAGTTTCCCGGGTCCCGGGAGGGAGACCCAGTACTTC TRBD2 TRBJ2-5 many TRBV20-1
CASRLQGSGELFF TGTGCCAGCAGACTACAGGGCTCCGGGGAGCTGTTTTTT - TRBJ2-2 few TRBV12-3/TRBV12-4
CASSVSGWGTGELFF TGTGCCAGCAGCGTTAGCGGGTGGGGCACCGGGGAGCTGTTTTTT TRBD2 TRBJ2-2 once TRBV9
CASRTGVEAFF TGTGCCAGCAGGACAGGGGTTGAAGCTTTCTTT TRBD1 TRBJ1-1 - TRBV12-3/TRBV12-4
CASISSTSGQETQYF TGTGCCAGCATATCGTCGACTAGCGGGCAAGAGACCCAGTACTTC TRBD2 TRBJ2-5 many TRBV2
CASSSPTIYEQYF TGTGCCAGCAGCTCCCCGACGATCTACGAGCAGTACTTC - TRBJ2-7 many TRBV7-8
CASSLEDRGQPQHF TGTGCCAGCAGCTTGGAGGACAGAGGTCAGCCCCAGCATTTT - TRBJ1-5 few TRBV7-6
CASSIWVGSGSSSYNEQFF TGTGCCAGTAGTATTTGGGTGGGTAGCGGGAGTAGTTCCTACAATGAGCAGTTCTTC TRBD2 TRBJ2-1 - TRBV19
CASSSRTDEKLFF TGTGCCAGCAGCTCTAGGACGGATGAAAAACTGTTTTTT - TRBJ1-4 many TRBV11-2
CAWSGGIKNIQYF TGTGCCTGGAGTGGAGGCATCAAAAACATTCAGTACTTC - TRBJ2-4 - TRBV30
CASSSRRKRAGANVLTF TGTGCCAGCAGCTCTAGGAGAAAACGGGCTGGGGCCAACGTCCTGACTTTC - TRBJ2-6 many TRBV11-3
CASSSHEGYEQYF TGTGCCAGCAGTTCTCATGAGGGTTACGAGCAGTACTTC - TRBJ2-7 - TRBV6-5
CASSPGAYSLAGYGCTF TGTGCCAGCAGCCCAGGGGCGTATTCCCTTGCAGGTTATGGCTGCACCTTC - TRBJ1-2 - TRBV28
CASSFFTSGTSEQYF TGTGCCAGCAGTTTTTTCACTAGCGGGACCAGCGAGCAGTACTTC TRBD2 TRBJ2-7 many TRBV12-3/TRBV12-4
CASSYRAPGEQYF TGTGCCAGCAGCTACCGGGCCCCAGGCGAGCAGTACTTC - TRBJ2-7 - TRBV7-2
CASSNRDREQYF TGTGCCAGTAGTAATAGAGACAGGGAGCAGTACTTC - TRBJ2-7 - TRBV19
CASSPEGNTGELFF TGTGCCAGCTCACCGGAAGGGAACACCGGGGAGCTGTTTTTT - TRBJ2-2 many TRBV18
CATSRDRPAPDRGETQYF TGTGCCACCAGCAGAGATAGACCAGCTCCAGACAGGGGAGAGACCCAGTACTTC TRBD1 TRBJ2-5 many TRBV15
CASSQGRHTDTQYF TGTGCCAGCAGCCAAGGTCGTCACACAGATACGCAGTATTTT - TRBJ2-3 many TRBV3-1
CASSPMTANTEAFF TGCGCCAGCAGCCCCATGACGGCGAACACTGAAGCTTTCTTT - TRBJ1-1 many TRBV5-1
CASRPRDTEAFF TGTGCCAGTAGGCCCAGGGACACTGAAGCTTTCTTT - TRBJ1-1 few TRBV19
CASRTSGSGELFF TGTGCCAGCCGGACTAGCGGGAGCGGGGAGCTGTTTTTT TRBD2 TRBJ2-2 many TRBV2
CASSPRRNTDTQYF TGTGCCAGCAGCCCCCGGAGGAACACAGATACGCAGTATTTT - TRBJ2-3 many TRBV7-9
CASSLAPQNTEAFF TGCGCCAGCAGCTTGGCACCGCAGAACACTGAAGCTTTCTTT - TRBJ1-1 many TRBV5-1
CASTVERARTQYF TGTGCCAGCACAGTGGAGCGGGCACGTACGCAGTATTTT - TRBJ2-3 many TRBV2
CASRPSWAGLGYTF TGTGCCAGCAGACCTAGCTGGGCAGGGCTTGGCTACACCTTC - TRBJ1-2 many TRBV28
CASSAAAGSGNTIYF TGTGCCAGCAGCGCCGCGGCGGGCTCTGGAAACACCATATATTTT - TRBJ1-3 - TRBV5-5
CSARYNRSSYNEQFF TGCAGTGCTAGATATAACCGAAGCTCCTACAATGAGCAGTTCTTC - TRBJ2-1 many TRBV20-1
CASSLSAGGYNEQFF TGTGCCAGCAGCTTATCGGCGGGAGGGTACAATGAGCAGTTCTTC TRBD2 TRBJ2-1 many TRBV7-9
CASSSTSYEQYF TGTGCCAGCAGCTCCACTTCCTACGAGCAGTACTTC - TRBJ2-7 many TRBV11-3
CSAPDMRTSSYNEQFF TGCAGTGCTCCTGATATGAGGACTAGCTCCTACAATGAGCAGTTCTTC TRBD2 TRBJ2-1 - TRBV20-1
CAISESEGSTEAFF TGTGCCATCAGTGAGTCGGAGGGGAGCACTGAAGCTTTCTTT - TRBJ1-1 - TRBV10-3
CASSLAGLAGPPLFF TGTGCCAGCAGCTTAGCGGGGCTAGCGGGACCCCCGCTGTTTTTT TRBD2 TRBJ2-2 many TRBV7-9
CASSAGGLHNEQFF TGCGCCAGCAGTGCGGGAGGACTACACAATGAGCAGTTCTTC TRBD2 TRBJ2-1 many TRBV5-1
CASSPQGPPQPQHF TGTGCCAGCTCCCCACAGGGTCCCCCCCAGCCCCAGCATTTT - TRBJ1-5 many TRBV18
CATKDRGNTEAFF TGTGCCACGAAAGACAGAGGGAACACTGAAGCTTTCTTT - TRBJ1-1 many TRBV2
CASSPRGITNTGELFF TGTGCCAGCAGCCCCCGAGGGATCACAAACACCGGGGAGCTGTTTTTT - TRBJ2-2 many TRBV3-1
CAISDHAGSSTDTQYF TGTGCCATCAGTGACCACGCAGGGAGTAGCACAGATACGCAGTATTTT - TRBJ2-3 many TRBV10-3
CASRSGTGSYEQYF TGCGCCAGCAGATCCGGGACAGGCTCCTACGAGCAGTACTTC TRBD1 TRBJ2-7 few TRBV5-1
CASSGGISGNTIYF TGTGCCAGCAGCGGCGGGATCTCTGGAAACACCATATATTTT - TRBJ1-3 few TRBV9
CASSFKGTGIEDTQYF TGCGCCAGCAGCTTCAAAGGGACAGGGATTGAGGATACGCAGTATTTT TRBD1 TRBJ2-3 many TRBV5-1
CASSGPGQEILYF TGTGCCAGTAGTGGACCGGGACAGGAGATCCTGTACTTC TRBD1 TRBJ2-5 - TRBV19
CASSLDRANEQYF TGTGCCAGCAGTTTAGACAGGGCTAACGAGCAGTACTTC TRBD1 TRBJ2-7 many TRBV27
CSARDSGSMLDTQYF TGCAGTGCTAGAGACAGCGGGAGTATGTTGGATACGCAGTATTTT TRBD2 TRBJ2-3 many TRBV20-1
CASSLDRNTGELSF TGTGCCAGCAGTCTTGACAGAAACACCGGGGAGCTGTCTTTT - TRBJ2-2 - TRBV2
CASSPPSSSGDEQFF TGTGCCAGCTCACCACCAAGCTCTTCGGGGGATGAGCAGTTCTTC - TRBJ2-1 many TRBV18